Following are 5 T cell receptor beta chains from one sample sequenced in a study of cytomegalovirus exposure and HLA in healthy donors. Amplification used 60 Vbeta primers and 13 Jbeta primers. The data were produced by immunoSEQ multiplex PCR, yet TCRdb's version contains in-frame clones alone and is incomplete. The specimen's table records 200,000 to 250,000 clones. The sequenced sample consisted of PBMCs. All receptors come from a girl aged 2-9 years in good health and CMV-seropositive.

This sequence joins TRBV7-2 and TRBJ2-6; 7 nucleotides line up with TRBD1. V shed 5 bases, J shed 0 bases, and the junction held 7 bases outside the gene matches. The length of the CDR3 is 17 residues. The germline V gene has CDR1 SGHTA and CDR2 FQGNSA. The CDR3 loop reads CASSAPGDSSGANVLTF. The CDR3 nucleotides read TGTGCCAGCAGCGCCCCCGGGGACAGCTCTGGGGCCAACGTCCTGACTTTC.

The CDR3 bases are TGTGCCAGCAGCCGGAGGTGGCGGGGAAGCACAGATACGCAGTATTTT. Its protein is CASSRRWRGSTDTQYF. V usage is TRBV27 and J usage is TRBJ2-3, with D maybe TRBD2 (6 bases). The CDR3 extends over 16 amino acids. CDR1 is MNHEY and CDR2 is SMNVEV in the germline V gene (reference sequence). V was trimmed by 6 bases and J by 0 bases, leaving 16 bases between them.

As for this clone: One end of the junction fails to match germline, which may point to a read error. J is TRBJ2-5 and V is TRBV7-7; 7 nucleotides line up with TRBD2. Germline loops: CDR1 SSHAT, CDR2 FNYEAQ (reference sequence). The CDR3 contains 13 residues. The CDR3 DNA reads TGTGCTAGCAGCTTAGGGGAGGGGGAGACCCAGTACTTC. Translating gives CASSLGEGETQYF. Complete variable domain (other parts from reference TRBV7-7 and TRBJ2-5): GAGVSQSPRYKVTKRGQDVTLRCDPISSHATLYWYQQALGQGPEFLTYFNYEAQPDKSGLPSDRFSAERPEGSISTLTIQRTEQRDSAMYRCASSLGEGETQYFGPGTRLLVL.

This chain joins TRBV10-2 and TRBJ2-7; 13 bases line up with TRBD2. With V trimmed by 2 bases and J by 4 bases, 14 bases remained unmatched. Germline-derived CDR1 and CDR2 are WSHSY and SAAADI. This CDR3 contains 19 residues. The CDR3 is CASSEVEVGTSGKGYEQYF. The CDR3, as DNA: TGCGCCAGCAGTGAGGTTGAGGTCGGGACTAGCGGGAAGGGATACGAGCAGTACTTC.

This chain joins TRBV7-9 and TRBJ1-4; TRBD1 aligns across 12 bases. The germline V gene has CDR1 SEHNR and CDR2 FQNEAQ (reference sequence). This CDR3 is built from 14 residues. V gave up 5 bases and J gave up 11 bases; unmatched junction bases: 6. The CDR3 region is CASSPGQGAGKLFF. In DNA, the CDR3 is TGTGCCAGCAGCCCGGGACAGGGGGCAGGGAAACTGTTTTTT.